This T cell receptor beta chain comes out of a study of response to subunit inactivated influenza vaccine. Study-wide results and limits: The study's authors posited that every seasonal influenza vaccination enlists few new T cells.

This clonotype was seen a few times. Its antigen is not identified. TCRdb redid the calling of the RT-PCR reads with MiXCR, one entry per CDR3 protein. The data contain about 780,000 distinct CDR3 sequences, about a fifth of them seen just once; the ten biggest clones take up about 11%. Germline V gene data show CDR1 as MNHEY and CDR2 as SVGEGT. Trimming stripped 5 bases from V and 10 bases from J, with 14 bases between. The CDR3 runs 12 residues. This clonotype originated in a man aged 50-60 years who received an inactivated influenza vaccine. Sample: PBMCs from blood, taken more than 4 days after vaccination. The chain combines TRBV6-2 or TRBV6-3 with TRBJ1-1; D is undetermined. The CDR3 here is CASSPPIKGAFF. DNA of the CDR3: TGTGCCAGCAGTCCTCCGATCAAAGGAGCTTTCTTT.